A single sample is the source of the 32 T cell receptor beta chains below, sequenced in a study of beta chain features in type 1 diabetes. The isolated RNA, all of it, was reverse transcribed, so expressed TCRB transcripts were what got sequenced. Some clones are missing from TCRdb's copy, which holds only in-frame ones; the method was immunoSEQ multiplex PCR. The sample consists of about half a million clones, approximately 10% of them appearing once. The sample comprised naive CD4+ T cells from blood. All receptors come from a woman aged 18-29 years in good health.

The V and J genes are TRBV5-1 and TRBJ2-5; a weak D match, TRBD2 (5 bases). The CDR3 has 14 residues. The V gene's germline CDR1 is SGHRS and CDR2 YFSETQ. Trimming stripped 3 bases from V and 0 bases from J, with 9 bases between. The CDR3 sequence is CASSSDGNQETQYF. CDR3 DNA sequence: TGCGCCAGCAGCTCGGACGGGAACCAAGAGACCCAGTACTTC.

The chain employs TRBV29-1 and TRBJ2-3, with TRBD1 identical over 10 bases. The junction had 8 bases not matched to a gene; V was cut back by 6 bases and J by 2 bases. The CDR3 is 15 residues long. The germline V gene encodes CDR1 SQVTM and CDR2 ANQGSEA. CDR3 DNA sequence: TGCAGCGTGTCGAGACAGGGGGCCCACACAGATACGCAGTATTTT. Translating gives CSVSRQGAHTDTQYF.

This clone came up a few times. The genes are TRBV5-6 and TRBJ2-7; perhaps TRBD1 as D (6 bases). From germline, CDR1 is SGHDT and CDR2 YYEEEE. V was shortened by 7 bases and J by 2 bases, with 10 bases between the two germline ends. The CDR3 totals 12 residues. The CDR3 sequence is CASGQGPYEQYV. CDR3 nucleotide sequence: TGTGCCAGCGGCCAGGGGCCCTACGAGCAGTACGTC.

The chain is built from TRBV29-1 and TRBJ2-7, with TRBD2 matching over 9 bases. The ends lost 3 bases at V and 3 bases at J; junction bases unmatched: 15. This CDR3 spans 17 amino acids. The germline CDR1 and CDR2 sequences are SQVTM and ANQGSEA. The CDR3 reads CSVEGLAGLLGDYEQYF. The CDR3 nucleotides read TGCAGCGTTGAGGGGCTAGCGGGACTCCTAGGAGACTACGAGCAGTACTTC.

This clone was picked up a small number of times. This chain joins TRBV13 and TRBJ2-3, with 12 bases fitting TRBD2. Germline V CDR1 and CDR2: PRHDT, FYEKMQ (reference sequence). V dropped 5 bases and J dropped 6; count of bases not matched to a gene: 12. This CDR3 comprises 17 residues. The CDR3 sequence is CASSDPPTSGGGDTQYF. The CDR3 nucleotides are TGTGCCAGCAGCGACCCCCCGACTAGCGGGGGAGGGGATACGCAGTATTTT.

The rearrangement links TRBV7-2 to TRBJ2-5; 9 nucleotides agree with TRBD1. CDR1 is SGHTA, CDR2 FQGNSA, per germline. After removal of 5 bases from V and 5 bases from J, the junction contained 3 bases not matched to a gene. The CDR3 runs to 13 residues. The CDR3 loop reads CASSRDRAETQYF. Here the CDR3 DNA reads TGTGCCAGCAGCCGGGACAGGGCTGAGACCCAGTACTTC.

This clone was observed a handful of times. This chain joins TRBV7-2 and TRBJ2-3; TRBD2 matches 12 bases. The CDR3 is 21 amino acids. Germline trimming cut 0 bases from V and 7 bases from J; bases unmatched to any gene: 20. Germline CDR1 and CDR2: SGHTA and FQGNSA. CDR3 amino acids: CASSLAAVRLAGGPITNTQYF. CDR3 nucleotides: TGTGCCAGCAGCTTAGCCGCGGTTCGGCTAGCGGGGGGGCCGATTACCAATACGCAGTATTTT.

This chain connects TRBV7-2 to TRBJ2-1, with 9 bases that match TRBD1. Germline V lookup: CDR1 SGHTA, CDR2 FQGNSA. J was trimmed by 6 bases and V by 3 bases; bases with no gene match: 6. CDR3 size: 15 residues. DNA for the CDR3: TGTGCCAGCAGCTTCACAGGGGGCCCGGGCAATGAGCAGTTCTTC. Translating it yields CASSFTGGPGNEQFF.

The chain carries TRBV18 and TRBJ1-3; D is unclear. CDR3 length: 15 residues. Trimming left V 0 bases short and J 2 bases short, with 8 bases between. Germline CDR1 reads KGHSH; CDR2 reads LQKENI. The CDR3 nucleotides read TGTGCCAGCTCACCACCCTCAGTTGCTGGAAACACCATATATTTT. It is translated as CASSPPSVAGNTIYF.

This clone was found a few times. The chain recombines TRBV4-1 with TRBJ2-1; 10 nucleotides align to TRBD2. CDR1 and CDR2 (germline): MGHRA, YSYEKL. The V and J ends lost 8 bases and 5 bases, in that order; junction bases with no gene match: 15. This CDR3 spans 17 amino acids. The CDR3 DNA reads as TGCGCCAGCCAAGTCGAGAGGAGGCTAGCGGGGGACAATGAGCAGTTCTTC. It codes for CASQVERRLAGDNEQFF.

This chain joins TRBV6-5 and TRBJ2-5; no firm D call. CDR3 size: 13 residues. The ends were cut back, 4 bases at V and 5 bases at J, with 11 bases in the middle. Per germline, CDR1 MNHEY and CDR2 SVGAGI. DNA for the CDR3: TGTGCCAGCAGTTCCGGGTTCGTGGAGACCCAGTACTTC. It codes for CASSSGFVETQYF.

The V gene is TRBV10-3, the J gene TRBJ2-3; 7 nucleotides line up with TRBD2. V shed 6 bases and J 4 bases; nucleotides not matched to a gene: 7. The CDR3 runs to 14 residues. CDR1 and CDR2 from the germline V gene are ENHRY and SYGVKD. This chain's CDR3 is CAIRGLAVPDTQYF. The CDR3, as DNA: TGTGCCATCAGGGGGCTAGCGGTCCCAGATACGCAGTATTTT.

Here the CDR3 reads CASSLAPFSSGGWNEQFF. The CDR3, as DNA: TGTGCCAGCAGCTTAGCGCCATTTTCTAGCGGGGGTTGGAATGAGCAGTTCTTC. The gene calls are TRBV7-2 and TRBJ2-1; 10 nucleotides align to TRBD2. Germline values: CDR1 SGHTA, CDR2 FQGNSA. This CDR3 has 18 amino acids. Losses at the gene ends were 0 bases for V and 7 bases for J; bases not matched to a gene: 12.

The table lists this clone with a few counts. This chain uses TRBV20-1 with TRBJ1-4, with D unresolved. V was clipped by 3 bases and J by 11 bases, with 7 bases between them. The CDR3 sequence is 10 residues long. Germline V lookup: CDR1 DFQATT, CDR2 SNEGSKA (reference sequence). The CDR3 protein is CSASNGKLFF. CDR3 nucleotide sequence: TGCAGTGCTAGTAACGGGAAACTGTTTTTT.

This chain uses TRBV7-2 with TRBJ2-3; 8 bases agree with TRBD1. Germline trimming cut 5 bases from V and 0 bases from J; bases unmatched to any gene: 7. CDR1 and CDR2 from the germline V gene are SGHTA and FQGNSA. This CDR3 has 16 amino acids. In nucleotides, the CDR3 is TGTGCCAGCAGCCTACGGACAGGGACTAGCACAGATACGCAGTATTTT. Translating gives CASSLRTGTSTDTQYF.

J is TRBJ2-1 and V is TRBV5-1; possibly TRBD2 for D (5 bases). This CDR3 has 14 amino acids. Germline CDR1 SGHRS, CDR2 YFSETQ. Trimming removed 1 base at V and 8 bases at J, with 13 bases between. The CDR3 DNA sequence: TGCGCCAGCAGCTTGCTAAGGTCGAGGGATGAGCAGTTCTTC. This codes for CASSLLRSRDEQFF. Supplemented by reference TRBV5-1 and TRBJ2-1, the full variable domain reads KAGVTQTPRYLIKTRGQQVTLSCSPISGHRSVSWYQQTPGQGLQFLFEYFSETQRNKGNFPGRFSGRQFSNSRSEMNVSTLELGDSALYLCASSLLRSRDEQFFGPGTRLTVL.

This chain links TRBV14 with TRBJ2-2; no clear D. This CDR3 contains 14 residues. V gave up 4 bases and J gave up 5 bases, with 11 bases separating them. In germline, CDR1 is SGHDN, CDR2 FVKESK. The CDR3 here is CASSRPVGTGELFF. The CDR3 DNA sequence: TGTGCCAGCAGCCGCCCTGTAGGGACCGGGGAGCTGTTTTTT.

The chain joins TRBV9 to TRBJ2-2, with D tentatively TRBD1 (6 bases). V lost 1 base to trimming and J lost 5 bases, with 6 bases between them. CDR1 and CDR2 from the germline V gene are SGDLS and YYNGEE. This CDR3 is 13 amino acids long. Written as DNA, the CDR3 is TGTGCCAGCAGCGTAACAGGGACCGGGGAGCTGTTTTTT. Encoded protein: CASSVTGTGELFF.

This rearrangement joins TRBV29-1 to TRBJ2-1, with D perhaps being TRBD1 or TRBD2 (6 bases each). The V end lost 4 bases, the J end lost 8 bases, and 12 bases lay between the germline ends. This CDR3 is 12 amino acids long. The germline gives CDR1 SQVTM, CDR2 ANQGSEA. CDR3 protein: CSVAGASDEQFF. The DNA for the CDR3 is TGCAGCGTTGCGGGGGCTTCGGATGAGCAGTTCTTC.

The chain joins TRBV30 to TRBJ1-2; 8 bases line up with TRBD1. The CDR3 sequence is 14 residues long. Trimming cost V 4 bases and J 5 bases; bases outside gene matches: 9. Germline loops: CDR1 GTSNPN, CDR2 SVGIG (reference sequence). CDR3 nucleotide sequence: TGTGCCTGGATGTTGTCCGGGACAGGTTATGGCTACACCTTC. Its translation is CAWMLSGTGYGYTF. Supplemented by reference TRBV30 and TRBJ1-2, the full variable domain reads SQTIHQWPATLVQPVGSPLSLECTVEGTSNPNLYWYRQAAGRGLQLLFYSVGIGQISSEVPQNLSASRPQDRQFILSSKKLLLSDSGFYLCAWMLSGTGYGYTFGSGTRLTVV.

This clone was picked up a small number of times. The chain is built from TRBV4-2 and TRBJ2-3; D is undetermined. The CDR3 loop spans 14 amino acids. Germline assignment: CDR1 LGHNA and CDR2 YNFKEQ. V shed 0 bases and J shed 4 bases, with 8 bases lying between them. CDR3 protein: CASSQDLGSDTQYF. The CDR3 nucleotides read TGTGCCAGCAGCCAAGACCTGGGGTCAGATACGCAGTATTTT.

This clone was detected a few times. The chain carries TRBV7-9 and TRBJ2-7, with D tentatively TRBD1 (6 bases). Germline V gives CDR1 SEHNR, CDR2 FQNEAQ (reference sequence). The length of the CDR3 is 15 residues. V shed 7 bases and J shed 2 bases, with 18 bases lying between them. The CDR3 coding sequence is TGTGCCAGCACCCTTGACAGGATCGGGGCCTACGAGCAGTACTTC. Its translation: CASTLDRIGAYEQYF.

This chain joins TRBV7-2 and TRBJ2-7, with 11 bases identical to TRBD1. The V gene's germline CDR1 is SGHTA and CDR2 FQGNSA. The CDR3 runs to 15 residues. V trimming: 5 bases; J trimming: 3 bases; junction bases outside the gene matches: 6. The CDR3: CASSPGTGGFYEQYF. CDR3 nucleotide sequence: TGTGCCAGCAGCCCCGGGACAGGGGGTTTCTACGAGCAGTACTTC.

This clone was detected only a few times. The rearrangement links TRBV5-1 to TRBJ2-6, with 8 bases matching TRBD1. The CDR3 spans 17 residues. Germline V gene data show CDR1 as SGHRS and CDR2 as YFSETQ. With V trimmed by 2 bases and J by 1 base, 5 bases remained unmatched. In nucleotides, the CDR3 is TGCGCCAGCAGCTTTGTCAGGGGGCCTTCTGGGGCCAACGTCCTGACTTTC. Translation: CASSFVRGPSGANVLTF. Drawing the rest from reference TRBV5-1 and TRBJ2-6, the complete variable domain is KAGVTQTPRYLIKTRGQQVTLSCSPISGHRSVSWYQQTPGQGLQFLFEYFSETQRNKGNFPGRFSGRQFSNSRSEMNVSTLELGDSALYLCASSFVRGPSGANVLTFGAGSRLTVL.

V is TRBV7-3 and J is TRBJ2-3, with no clear D. This CDR3 has 14 residues. Germline CDR1 reads SGHTA; CDR2 reads FQGTGA. With 1 base removed from V and 3 bases from J, the gap between germline ends came to 8 bases. CDR3 DNA sequence: TGTGCCAGCAGCTTAATAGGAGCGACAGATACGCAGTATTTT. Translated, it gives CASSLIGATDTQYF. The variable domain in full, with the rest retrieved from reference TRBV7-3 and TRBJ2-3, is GAGVSQTPSNKVTEKGKYVELRCDPISGHTALYWYRQSLGQGPEFLIYFQGTGAADDSGLPNDRFFAVRPEGSVSTLKIQRTERGDSAVYLCASSLIGATDTQYFGPGTRLTVL.

This chain links TRBV10-3 with TRBJ2-3; perhaps D is TRBD1 or TRBD2 (5 bases each). The length of the CDR3 is 13 residues. Trimming took 10 bases from V and 5 from J, leaving 16 bases between them. Germline assignment: CDR1 ENHRY and CDR2 SYGVKD. The CDR3 spells CASSGLFGDTQYF. In DNA, the CDR3 is TGTGCCAGTTCGGGGCTTTTCGGAGATACGCAGTATTTT.

V is TRBV2 and J is TRBJ2-1; D might be TRBD2 (5 bases). There are 12 residues in the CDR3. The germline gives CDR1 SNHLY, CDR2 FYNNEI. Trimming stripped 6 bases from V and 8 bases from J, with 11 bases between. The CDR3 sequence is CASSPSGDEQFF. CDR3 DNA: TGTGCCAGCAGCCCCTCCGGGGATGAGCAGTTCTTC.

The CDR3 reads CASRDDRGIYEQYV. The CDR3 region has the DNA TGTGCCAGCAGGGATGACAGGGGGATCTACGAGCAGTACGTC. The rearrangement joins TRBV2 to TRBJ2-7; the match to TRBD1 covers 9 bases. Germline V gene sequence: CDR1 SNHLY, CDR2 FYNNEI. The CDR3 sequence is 14 residues long. The V segment lost 6 bases and the J segment 3 bases; nucleotides outside the gene matches: 6.

The chain carries TRBV23-1 and TRBJ2-7, with D possibly TRBD2 on 6 matching bases. TRBV23-1 is annotated as an ORF whose role is uncertain. Trimming cost V 0 bases and J 4 bases, with 13 bases left between them. The CDR3 runs to 15 residues. CDR3 in DNA: TGCGCCAGCAGTCAATCGGAAAGGGAGGATTACGAGCAGTACGTC. Its translation: CASSQSEREDYEQYV.

This clone was seen a few times. J is TRBJ2-1 and V is TRBV9, with TRBD1 matching over 7 bases. V was clipped by 0 bases and J by 5 bases; unmatched bases: 5. Germline loops: CDR1 SGDLS, CDR2 YYNGEE. This CDR3 comprises 15 residues. This CDR3 is CASSVEQGRNNEQFF. CDR3 nucleotide sequence: TGTGCCAGCAGCGTAGAACAGGGGAGAAACAATGAGCAGTTCTTC.

This clone was detected a few times. The chain combines TRBV9 with TRBJ1-1; the match to TRBD1 covers 7 bases. The CDR3 runs to 15 residues. With V trimmed by 7 bases and J by 2 bases, 11 bases remained unmatched. The germline CDR1 and CDR2 sequences are SGDLS and YYNGEE. CDR3 coding DNA: TGTGCCAGCCTACCCTGGACAGGCGCAAACACTGAAGCTTTCTTT. As protein: CASLPWTGANTEAFF. The whole variable domain, remainder taken from reference TRBV9 and TRBJ1-1, is DSGVTQTPKHLITATGQRVTLRCSPRSGDLSVYWYQQSLDQGLQFLIQYYNGEERAKGNILERFSAQQFPDLHSELNLSSLELGDSALYFCASLPWTGANTEAFFGQGTRLTVV.

Only a few counts were recorded for this clone. The gene calls are TRBV7-9 and TRBJ1-2, with 10 positions matching TRBD1. This CDR3 comprises 14 residues. V lost 6 bases, J lost 4 bases, and 5 bases stayed unmatched. Germline CDR1 is SEHNR and CDR2 is FQNEAQ (reference sequence). This CDR3 is CASSPDRGAYGYTF. The CDR3, as DNA: TGTGCCAGCAGTCCGGACAGGGGGGCCTATGGCTACACCTTC.